This T cell receptor (beta chain) is drawn from a study of monozygotic twins with inflammatory bowel disease. Germline V lookup: CDR1 SGHTA, CDR2 FQGNSA. CDR3 size: 17 residues. TCRdb re-called the 5' RACE reads and gives one entry per CDR3 protein, without DNA. Its clone listing holds fewer than 550,000 distinct CDR3 sequences. The receptor comes from a human donor with ulcerative colitis or Crohn's disease, or a healthy co-twin of an affected twin (not recorded which). The chain uses TRBV7-2 and TRBJ1-2. The material sequenced was blood. The CDR3 here is CASSARVRRGANYGYTF.